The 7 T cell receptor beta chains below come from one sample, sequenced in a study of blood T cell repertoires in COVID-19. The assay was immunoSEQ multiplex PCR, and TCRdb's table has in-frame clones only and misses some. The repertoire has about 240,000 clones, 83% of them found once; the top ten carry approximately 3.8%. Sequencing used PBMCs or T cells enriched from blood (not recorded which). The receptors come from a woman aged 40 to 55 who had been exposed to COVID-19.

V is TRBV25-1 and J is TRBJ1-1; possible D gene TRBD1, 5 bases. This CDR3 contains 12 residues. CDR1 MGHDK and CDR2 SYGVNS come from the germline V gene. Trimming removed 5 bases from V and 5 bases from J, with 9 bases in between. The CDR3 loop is CASSPQGTEAFF. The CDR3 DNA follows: TGTGCCAGCAGTCCGCAGGGAACTGAAGCTTTCTTT.

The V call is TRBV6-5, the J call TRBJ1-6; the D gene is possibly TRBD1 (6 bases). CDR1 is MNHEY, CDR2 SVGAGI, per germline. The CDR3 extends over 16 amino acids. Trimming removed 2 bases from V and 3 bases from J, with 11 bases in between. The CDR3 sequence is CASSYGQPIYNSPLHF. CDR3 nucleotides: TGTGCCAGCAGTTACGGACAGCCTATCTATAATTCACCCCTCCACTTT.

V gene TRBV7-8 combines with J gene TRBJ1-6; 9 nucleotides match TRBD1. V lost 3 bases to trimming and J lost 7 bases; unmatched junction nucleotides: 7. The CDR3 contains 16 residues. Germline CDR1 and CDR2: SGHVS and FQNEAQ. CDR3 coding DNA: TGTGCCAGCAGCTTTTCACAGGGGGCTGGGAATTCACCCCTCCACTTT. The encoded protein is CASSFSQGAGNSPLHF. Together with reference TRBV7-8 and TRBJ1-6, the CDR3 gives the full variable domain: GAGVSQSPRYKVAKRGQDVALRCDPISGHVSLFWYQQALGQGPEFLTYFQNEAQLDKSGLPSDRFFAERPEGSVSTLKIQRTQQEDSAVYLCASSFSQGAGNSPLHFGNGTRLTVT.

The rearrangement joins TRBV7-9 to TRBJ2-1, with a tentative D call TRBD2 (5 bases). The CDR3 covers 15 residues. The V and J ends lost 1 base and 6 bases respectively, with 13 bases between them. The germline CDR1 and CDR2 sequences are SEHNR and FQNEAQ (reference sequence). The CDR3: CASSLDLAPGNEQFF. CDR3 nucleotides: TGTGCCAGCAGCTTAGACCTAGCACCCGGCAATGAGCAGTTCTTC.

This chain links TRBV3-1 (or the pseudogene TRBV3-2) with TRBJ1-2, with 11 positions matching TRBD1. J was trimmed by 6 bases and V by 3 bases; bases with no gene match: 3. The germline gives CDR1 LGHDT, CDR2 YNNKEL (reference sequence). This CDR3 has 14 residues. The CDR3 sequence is CASSQEGQGDGYTF. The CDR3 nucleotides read TGTGCCAGCAGCCAGGAGGGACAGGGGGATGGCTACACCTTC.

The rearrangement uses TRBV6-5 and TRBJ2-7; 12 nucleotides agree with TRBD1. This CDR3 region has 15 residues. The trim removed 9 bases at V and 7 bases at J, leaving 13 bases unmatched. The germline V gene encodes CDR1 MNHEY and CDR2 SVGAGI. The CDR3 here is CASHSVGQGAREQYF. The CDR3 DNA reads TGTGCCAGTCATTCGGTGGGACAGGGGGCTAGGGAGCAGTACTTC.

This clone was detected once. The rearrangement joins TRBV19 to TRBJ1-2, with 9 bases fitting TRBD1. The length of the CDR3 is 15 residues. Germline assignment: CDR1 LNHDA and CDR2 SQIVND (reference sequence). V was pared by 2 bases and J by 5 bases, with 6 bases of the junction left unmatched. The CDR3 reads CASSISGQGNYGYTF. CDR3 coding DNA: TGTGCCAGTAGTATATCTGGACAGGGGAATTATGGCTACACCTTC.